This TCR beta chain appears in the sequencing data of a study of molecular identifiers for immune sequencing clone quantification (dated by TCRdb to 2016 to 2019). Study-wide context: In a replicate experiment, RNA from roughly 21,000 or 96,000 naive CD8 T cells was split into five aliquots, four of which were sequenced. This methods study benchmarked molecular-identifier clustering-based TCR repertoire sequencing (MIDCIRS) and TCR RNA copy counting, using CD8 T cells to do so. Here is what the overall study found, with its caveats: The naive libraries included spiked-in Jurkat TCR RNA (about nine copies' worth), and this Jurkat TCR RNA is not part of the donor repertoire. In CMV-specific effector cells, clones with more than 20 RNA copies accounted for over 97% of molecules, whereas in naive cells such clones accounted for under 1%. Without barcode sub-clustering, chimeric consensus sequences inflated TCR diversity; chimeras reached as high as 47%. Spiked-in Jurkat TCR RNA equivalent to a single cell was reported to be detectable even among one million naive CD8 T cells. The sizes of highly expanded clones could end up underestimated when identical TCR molecules share a barcode. Modeling gave around 2.7 recovered TCR RNA copies per cell versus approximately 9 by digital PCR, implying around 30% capture efficiency.

Libraries of naive CD8 T cells were built from about 20,000 to 1,000,000 sorted cells, with 10%, 30% or 50% of the purified RNA used. Naive CD8 T cells were FACS-sorted as CD8+CD4-CCR7+CD45RA+ on a BD FACSAria II into RLT Plus buffer. To test detection sensitivity, Jurkat RNA equivalent to more than 9 TCR copies was spiked into samples of about 18,000-1,000,000 naive CD8 T cells. Enrichment of CD8 T cells was performed with RosetteSep CD8+ T Cell Enrichment Cocktail and Ficoll-Paque, after which ACK red cell lysis was carried out. V is shortened by 5 bases, J by 8 bases, and the region joining them spans 16 bases. The CDR1 and CDR2 encoded by the germline V gene are MDHEN and SYDVKM. Its CDR3 holds 14 amino acids, cysteine through phenylalanine. This entry keeps only the CDR3 DNA: 42 bases, framed from base 1. On this clonotype itself: Its cognate antigen has yet to be identified. Per-base qualities were not stored, and no clone one base away is much larger.

Library creation used PCR. The instrument was a NextSeq 500. Bulk TCR libraries were generated as previously described, with the TCR primers listed in Table S5 used. Total RNA was purified with the Qiagen AllPrep DNA/RNA kit. Reads from multiple sequencing runs of the same library were pooled before analysis. Turning to the authors' computational methods: Reads were retained only if an exact TCR constant sequence was present, and the retained reads were trimmed to 150 nt and grouped according to their 12-nt molecular barcodes. Reads within each barcode group were sub-clustered using a 15% Levenshtein threshold, and quality-weighted consensus sequences were constructed for each RNA molecule. Non-functional sequences were excluded, and lower-count sequences lying one edit away from another sequence were also excluded. Based on fitting two negative binomial distributions, any barcode sub-cluster with under 20% of the maximum read count was discarded. The public sequencing data were trimmed at Q25 with fastp and processed into clonotypes with MiXCR by TCRdb, which kept only in-frame beta chains. One record per CDR3 amino acid sequence lists the most common genes and DNA. The V and J calls follow TCRdb's processing rather than the paper's. The sample table records roughly 55,000 distinct CDR3 sequences; approximately 34% of these occur just once. In total, the top ten clones hold about 3.8% of the sample.

The sequence was collected from a human donor in good health. Some libraries in this study had Jurkat cell RNA spiked in. Material for sequencing was naive CD8+ T cells from blood, with Jurkat cell RNA spiked in. According to the study, the label for this sample's cell subset or site signals: FACS-sorted CD8+CD4-CCR7+CD45RA+ naive T cells. This sequence uses TRBV28 and TRBJ2-1; the D gene is perhaps TRBD1 or TRBD2, as each covers 5 bases. This receptor carries the CDR3 CASSLHGTNDEQFF. The DNA sequence follows: TGTGCCAGCAGTCTGCATGGGACCAACGATGAGCAGTTCTTC.